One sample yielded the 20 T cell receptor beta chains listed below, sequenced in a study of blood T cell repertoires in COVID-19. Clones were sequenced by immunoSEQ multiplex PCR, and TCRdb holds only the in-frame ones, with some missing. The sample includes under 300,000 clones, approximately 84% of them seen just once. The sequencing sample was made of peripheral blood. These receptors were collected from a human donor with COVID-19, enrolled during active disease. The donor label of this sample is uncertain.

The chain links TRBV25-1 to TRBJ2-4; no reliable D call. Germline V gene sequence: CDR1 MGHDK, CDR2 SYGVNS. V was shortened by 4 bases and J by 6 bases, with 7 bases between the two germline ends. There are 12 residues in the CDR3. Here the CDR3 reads CASSGPGNIQYF. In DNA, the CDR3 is TGTGCCAGCAGTGGCCCCGGAAACATTCAGTACTTC.

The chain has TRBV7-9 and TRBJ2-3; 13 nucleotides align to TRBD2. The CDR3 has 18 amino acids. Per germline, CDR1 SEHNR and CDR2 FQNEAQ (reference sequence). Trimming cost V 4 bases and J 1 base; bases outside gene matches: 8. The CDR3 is CASSSRGLAGRGTDTQYF. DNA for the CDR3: TGTGCCAGCAGCTCCAGGGGACTAGCGGGAAGGGGCACAGATACGCAGTATTTT.

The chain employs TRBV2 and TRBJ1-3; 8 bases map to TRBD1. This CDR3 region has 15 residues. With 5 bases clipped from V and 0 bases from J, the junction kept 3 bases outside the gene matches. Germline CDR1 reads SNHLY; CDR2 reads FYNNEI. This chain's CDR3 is CASSKTGGSGNTIYF. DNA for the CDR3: TGTGCCAGCAGTAAAACAGGGGGCTCTGGAAACACCATATATTTT.

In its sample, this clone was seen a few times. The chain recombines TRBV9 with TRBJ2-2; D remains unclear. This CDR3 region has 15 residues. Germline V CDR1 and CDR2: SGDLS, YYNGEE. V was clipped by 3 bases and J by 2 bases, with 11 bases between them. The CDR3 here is CASSGRSLNTGELFF. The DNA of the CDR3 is TGTGCCAGCAGCGGGAGAAGCCTAAACACCGGGGAGCTGTTTTTT.

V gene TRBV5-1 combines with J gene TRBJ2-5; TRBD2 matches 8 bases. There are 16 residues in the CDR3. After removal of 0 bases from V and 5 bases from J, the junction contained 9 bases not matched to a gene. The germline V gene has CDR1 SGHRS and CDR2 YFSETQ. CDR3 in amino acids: CASSLGGSAGGETQYF. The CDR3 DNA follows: TGCGCCAGCAGCTTGGGGGGTTCGGCGGGAGGCGAGACCCAGTACTTC.

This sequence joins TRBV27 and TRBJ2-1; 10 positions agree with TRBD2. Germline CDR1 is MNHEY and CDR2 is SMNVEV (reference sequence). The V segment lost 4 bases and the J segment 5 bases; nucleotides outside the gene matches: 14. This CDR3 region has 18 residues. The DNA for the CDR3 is TGTGCCAGCAGTTCCCGGTTCCGGCTAGCGGGAGTTAACAATGAGCAGTTCTTC. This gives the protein CASSSRFRLAGVNNEQFF.

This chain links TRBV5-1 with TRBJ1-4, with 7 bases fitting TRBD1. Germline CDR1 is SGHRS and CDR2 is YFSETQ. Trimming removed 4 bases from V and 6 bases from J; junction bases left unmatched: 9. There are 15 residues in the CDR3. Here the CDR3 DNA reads TGCGCCAGCAGCCACTCCGGCCAGGGGGATGAAAAACTGTTTTTT. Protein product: CASSHSGQGDEKLFF.

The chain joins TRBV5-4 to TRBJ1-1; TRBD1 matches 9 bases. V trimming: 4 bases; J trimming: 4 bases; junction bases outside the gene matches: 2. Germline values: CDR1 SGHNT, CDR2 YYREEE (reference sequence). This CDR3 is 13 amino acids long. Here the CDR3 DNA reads TGTGCCAGCAGCCTGACAGGGGGCACTGAAGCTTTCTTT. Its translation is CASSLTGGTEAFF.

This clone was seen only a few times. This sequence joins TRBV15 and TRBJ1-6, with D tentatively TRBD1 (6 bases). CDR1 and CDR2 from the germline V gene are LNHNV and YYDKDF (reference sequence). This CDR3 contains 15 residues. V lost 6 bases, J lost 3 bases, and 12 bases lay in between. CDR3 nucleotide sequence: TGTGCCACCAGGACGACAGGACTCTATAATTCACCCCTCCACTTT. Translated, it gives CATRTTGLYNSPLHF. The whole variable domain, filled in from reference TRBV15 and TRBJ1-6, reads DAMVIQNPRYQVTQFGKPVTLSCSQTLNHNVMYWYQQKSSQAPKLLFHYYDKDFNNEADTPDNFQSRRPNTSFCFLDIRSPGLGDTAMYLCATRTTGLYNSPLHFGNGTRLTVT.

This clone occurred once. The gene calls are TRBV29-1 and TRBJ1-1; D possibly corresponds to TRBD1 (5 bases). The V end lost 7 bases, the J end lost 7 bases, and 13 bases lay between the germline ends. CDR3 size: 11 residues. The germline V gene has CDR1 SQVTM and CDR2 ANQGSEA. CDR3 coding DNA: TGCAGCGGTCAGCGGGGCGGTGAAGCTTTCTTT. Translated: CSGQRGGEAFF.

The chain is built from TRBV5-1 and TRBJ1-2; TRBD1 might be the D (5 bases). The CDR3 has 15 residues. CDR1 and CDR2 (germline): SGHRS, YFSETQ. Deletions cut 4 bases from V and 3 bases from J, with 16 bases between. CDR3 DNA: TGCGCCAGCAGCCGGGGGGAGGACCATGACTATGGCTACACCTTC. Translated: CASSRGEDHDYGYTF.

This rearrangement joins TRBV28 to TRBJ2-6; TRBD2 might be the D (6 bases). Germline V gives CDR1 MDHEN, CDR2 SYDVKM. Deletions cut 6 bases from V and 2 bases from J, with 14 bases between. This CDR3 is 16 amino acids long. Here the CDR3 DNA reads TGTGCCAGCAGCTTGATTCGGGAGACTGGGGCCAACGTCCTGACTTTC. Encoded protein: CASSLIRETGANVLTF. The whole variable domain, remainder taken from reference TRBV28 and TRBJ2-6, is DVKVTQSSRYLVKRTGEKVFLECVQDMDHENMFWYRQDPGLGLRLIYFSYDVKMKEKGDIPEGYSVSREKKERFSLILESASTNQTSMYLCASSLIRETGANVLTFGAGSRLTVL.

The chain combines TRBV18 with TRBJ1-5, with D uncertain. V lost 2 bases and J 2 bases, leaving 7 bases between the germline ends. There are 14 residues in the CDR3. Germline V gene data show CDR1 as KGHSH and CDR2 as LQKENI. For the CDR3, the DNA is TGTGCCAGCTCACCAGGTACAGGCAATCAGCCCCAGCATTTT. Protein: CASSPGTGNQPQHF.

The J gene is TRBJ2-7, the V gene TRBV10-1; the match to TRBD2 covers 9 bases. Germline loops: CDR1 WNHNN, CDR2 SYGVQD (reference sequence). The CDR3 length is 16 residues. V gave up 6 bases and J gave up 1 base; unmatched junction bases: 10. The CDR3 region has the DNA TGCGCCAGCAGGTCTGCGGGGCGGGAGGGATCCTACGAGCAGTACTTC. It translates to CASRSAGREGSYEQYF.

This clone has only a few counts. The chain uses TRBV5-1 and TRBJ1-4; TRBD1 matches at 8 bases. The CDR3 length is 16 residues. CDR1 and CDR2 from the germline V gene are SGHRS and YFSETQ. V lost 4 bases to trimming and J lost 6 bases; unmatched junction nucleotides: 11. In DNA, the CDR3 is TGCGCCAGCAGCCCCCTAACCGGACAGGGCTATGAAAAACTGTTTTTT. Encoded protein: CASSPLTGQGYEKLFF.

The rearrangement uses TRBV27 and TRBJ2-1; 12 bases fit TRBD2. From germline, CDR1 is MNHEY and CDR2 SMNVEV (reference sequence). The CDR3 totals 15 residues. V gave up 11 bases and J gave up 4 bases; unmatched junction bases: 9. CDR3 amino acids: CAAGGGLAGYNEQFF. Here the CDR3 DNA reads TGTGCCGCGGGAGGGGGACTAGCGGGTTACAATGAGCAGTTCTTC.

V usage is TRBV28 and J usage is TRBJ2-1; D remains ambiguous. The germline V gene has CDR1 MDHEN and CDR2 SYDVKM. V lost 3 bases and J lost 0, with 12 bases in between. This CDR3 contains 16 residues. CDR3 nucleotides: TGTGCCAGCAGTTTCCCCATCCATAGCTCCTACAATGAGCAGTTCTTC. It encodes CASSFPIHSSYNEQFF.

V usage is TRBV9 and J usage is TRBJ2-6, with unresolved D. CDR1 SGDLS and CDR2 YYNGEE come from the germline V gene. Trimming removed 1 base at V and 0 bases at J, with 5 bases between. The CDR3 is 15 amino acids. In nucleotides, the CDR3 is TGTGCCAGCAGCGTATCCAGCTCTGGGGCCAACGTCCTGACTTTC. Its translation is CASSVSSSGANVLTF.

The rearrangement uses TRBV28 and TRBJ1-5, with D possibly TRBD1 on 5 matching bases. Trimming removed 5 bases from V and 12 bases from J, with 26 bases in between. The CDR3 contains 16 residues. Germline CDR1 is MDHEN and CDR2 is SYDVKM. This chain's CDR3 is CASSTGGAGPLKDQHF. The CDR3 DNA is TGTGCCAGCAGTACGGGAGGGGCGGGCCCCCTCAAGGACCAGCATTTT.

The chain's CDR3 is CASRVRTGGHGYTF. The CDR3 DNA reads as TGTGCCAGCAGGGTCCGGACAGGGGGACATGGCTACACCTTC. The V gene is TRBV2, the J gene TRBJ1-2, with 10 bases that match TRBD1. Trimming cost V 6 bases and J 6 bases; bases outside gene matches: 7. Germline V gives CDR1 SNHLY, CDR2 FYNNEI. The CDR3 covers 14 residues.